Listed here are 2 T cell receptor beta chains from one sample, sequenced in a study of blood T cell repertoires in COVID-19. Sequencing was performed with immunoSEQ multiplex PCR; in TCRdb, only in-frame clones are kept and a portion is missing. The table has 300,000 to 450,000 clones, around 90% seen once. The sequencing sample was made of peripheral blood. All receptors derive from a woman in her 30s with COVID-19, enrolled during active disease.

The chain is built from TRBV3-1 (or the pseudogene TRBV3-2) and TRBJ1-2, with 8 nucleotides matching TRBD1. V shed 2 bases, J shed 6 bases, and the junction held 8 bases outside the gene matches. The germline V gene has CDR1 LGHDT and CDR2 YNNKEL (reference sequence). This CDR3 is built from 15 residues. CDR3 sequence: CASSQLPGQGDGYTF. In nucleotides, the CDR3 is TGTGCCAGCAGCCAACTTCCCGGACAGGGTGATGGCTACACCTTC.

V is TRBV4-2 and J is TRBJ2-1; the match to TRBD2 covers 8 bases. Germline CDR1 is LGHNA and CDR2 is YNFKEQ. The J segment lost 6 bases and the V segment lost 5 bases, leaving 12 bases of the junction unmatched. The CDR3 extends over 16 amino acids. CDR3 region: CASSYLSGGGINEQFF. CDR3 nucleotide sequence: TGTGCCAGCAGCTACCTGTCCGGGGGGGGGATCAATGAGCAGTTCTTC.